This TCR beta chain was found in a study of somatic mutations in cytotoxic T cells in rheumatoid arthritis. In the study overall: Each patient's diagnosis was followed right away by a blood draw (approximately 27 ml EDTA), before any treatment. Using a FACSAria II or Sony SH800, a portion of the V beta antibody-stained T-cell populations were flow-sorted at nearly 100% purity, and among those populations were V beta1+ cells that were then sequenced for TCRB. Whole-study results and caveats: Each of about an eighth of the 65 patients had a largest CD8+ clone that made up more than 20% of CD8+ cells.

Trimming took off 3 bases at V and 2 bases at J, with 13 bases between the two ends. CDR1 is MNHEY, CDR2 SMNVEV, per germline (reference sequence). The CDR3 spans 15 residues. The method was immunoSEQ multiplex PCR; TCRdb's version includes in-frame clones alone and lacks a portion of them. The data contain over 15,000 clones, approximately 84% of them singletons. Comment on this clone: What it recognizes is unknown.

Material for sequencing was CD8+ T cells sorted from blood. The chain recombines TRBV27 with TRBJ1-1; no reliable D call. The receptor comes from an adult with rheumatoid arthritis. The CDR3 spells CASSFSRTGNTEAFF. CDR3 sequence (DNA): TGTGCCAGCAGTTTCTCTCGGACGGGAAACACTGAAGCTTTCTTT.